What follows are 30 T cell receptor beta chains derived from one specimen sequenced in a study of T cells in severe cutaneous drug reactions. The iRepertoire multiplex PCR system with TCR subtype-specific primers built both bulk and single-cell libraries. TCRdb re-called the multiplex PCR reads and gives one entry per CDR3 protein, without DNA. The data show around 4,200 distinct CDR3 sequences, and the top ten clones hold 65% to 80%. Sequenced patients had Stevens-Johnson syndrome or toxic epidermal necrolysis caused by carbamazepine. Input material: PBMCs. The origin of the receptors is a human donor with Stevens-Johnson syndrome, a severe cutaneous drug reaction.

The rearrangement links TRBV7-8 to TRBJ2-1; TCRdb outputs TRBD2, but without DNA this stays unchecked. This CDR3 contains 20 residues. Germline CDR1 is SGHVS and CDR2 is FQNEAQ. This chain's CDR3 is CASSRKRTSGSKSSYNEQFF.

This chain connects TRBV28 to TRBJ1-5; TCRdb returns TRBD1, unconfirmable since there is no DNA. The CDR3 runs 16 residues. The germline gives CDR1 MDHEN, CDR2 SYDVKM. The CDR3 sequence: CASSLRGTGRNQPQHF.

V usage is TRBV20-1 and J usage is TRBJ2-7. Germline CDR1 is DFQATT and CDR2 is SNEGSKA (reference sequence). The CDR3 is 11 amino acids. The CDR3 protein is CSAREVYEQYF.

V is TRBV5-1 and J is TRBJ2-7; no DNA is available, so the TRBD2 call from TCRdb remains unchecked. The CDR3 is 15 residues long. Germline V CDR1 and CDR2: SGHRS, YFSETQ. The CDR3 loop is CASSTGLAVTYEQYF.

The genes are TRBV28 and TRBJ2-5; TCRdb's D call, TRBD2, is unchecked because there is no DNA. There are 15 residues in the CDR3. Germline V gives CDR1 MDHEN, CDR2 SYDVKM. CDR3 residues: CASRSGEGTQETQYF.

J is TRBJ2-1 and V is TRBV3-1; TCRdb's D gene call, TRBD1, goes unchecked for lack of DNA. This CDR3 contains 14 residues. Germline V gene lookup returns CDR1 LGHDT and CDR2 YNNKEL (reference sequence). CDR3 sequence reads: CASSLTGADNEQFF.

This CDR3 is CAWSVRRQGYTF. This chain connects TRBV30 to TRBJ1-2. CDR1 and CDR2 from the germline V gene are GTSNPN and SVGIG (reference sequence). The CDR3 is made up of 12 amino acids.

V usage is TRBV24-1 and J usage is TRBJ1-5. Germline CDR1 KGHDR, CDR2 SFDVKD. The CDR3 spans 12 residues. The CDR3 reads CATSDRDQPQHF.

This clonotype registers medium-sized by frequency. CDR3 amino acids: CASSEESGDNEQFF. V and J are TRBV2 and TRBJ2-1; the TCRdb call, TRBD2, lacks DNA for checking. Germline CDR1 is SNHLY and CDR2 is FYNNEI. The CDR3 consists of 14 residues.

The J gene is TRBJ2-7, the V gene TRBV20-1; as DNA is missing, the TRBD1 call by TCRdb cannot be tested. This CDR3 spans 17 amino acids. Germline CDR1 reads DFQATT; CDR2 reads SNEGSKA (reference sequence). The chain's CDR3 is CSATGGLDRAGSYEQYF.

This clonotype shows up as medium-sized by frequency. V is TRBV29-1 and J is TRBJ1-2. Per germline, CDR1 SQVTM and CDR2 ANQGSEA. The CDR3 runs to 13 residues. The CDR3 loop reads CSADRPLDYGYTF.

The chain links TRBV20-1 to TRBJ1-2; the TRBD1 assignment by TCRdb is unverifiable without DNA. Germline assignment: CDR1 DFQATT and CDR2 SNEGSKA (reference sequence). The CDR3 has 17 amino acids. CDR3 in amino acids: CSAREIGRGATDYGYTF.

This clonotype is medium-sized by frequency. The rearrangement uses TRBV29-1 and TRBJ2-1; TCRdb reports TRBD2, a call that lacks DNA to check it against. Germline V lookup: CDR1 SQVTM, CDR2 ANQGSEA. There are 11 residues in the CDR3. CDR3 residues: CSVAEGPEQFF.

J is TRBJ2-5 and V is TRBV4-1; with no DNA, the TCRdb D assignment of TRBD1 cannot be verified. This CDR3 region has 16 residues. Germline V gene data show CDR1 as MGHRA and CDR2 as YSYEKL. The CDR3 spells CASSQTGTGAQETQYF.

The genes are TRBV5-5 and TRBJ1-5; lacking DNA, the TRBD1 call made by TCRdb goes unchecked. The CDR3 has 16 residues. The germline gives CDR1 SGHKS, CDR2 YYEKEE (reference sequence). The CDR3: CASSLGTGVSNQPQHF.

The CDR3 loop reads CASSFDGGNEQFF. This chain uses TRBV7-9 with TRBJ2-1. The germline CDR1 and CDR2 sequences are SEHNR and FQNEAQ (reference sequence). The CDR3 spans 13 residues.

The chain is built from TRBV5-6 and TRBJ2-2; TCRdb indicates TRBD2, and absent DNA this call remains unverified. The CDR3 is 18 residues long. CDR1 SGHDT and CDR2 YYEEEE come from the germline V gene. The CDR3 loop reads CASSRKLAGGFFTGELFF.

V usage is TRBV24-1 and J usage is TRBJ2-7; TCRdb's assignment of TRBD1 cannot be checked, as there is no DNA. The CDR3 has 14 amino acids. Germline lookup yields CDR1 KGHDR and CDR2 SFDVKD. The CDR3 reads CATSDPGGGYEQYF.

The V gene is TRBV5-1, the J gene TRBJ1-1. The CDR3 is 15 amino acids. Germline CDR1 reads SGHRS; CDR2 reads YFSETQ. The CDR3 protein is CASSLFADKNTEAFF.

The chain carries TRBV5-1 and TRBJ1-5; there is no DNA to check the TCRdb D call of TRBD1. CDR1 and CDR2 from the germline V gene are SGHRS and YFSETQ. The CDR3 is 16 residues long. The CDR3 loop is CASSPGDRERNQPQHF.

The chain is built from TRBV2 and TRBJ2-2; checking the TCRdb D call of TRBD1 is not possible without DNA. The CDR3 extends over 17 amino acids. The V gene's germline CDR1 is SNHLY and CDR2 FYNNEI. The CDR3 here is CATEGVGTGRDTGELFF.

The V call is TRBV20-1, the J call TRBJ1-2; TCRdb's D call, TRBD1, is unchecked because there is no DNA. This CDR3 has 15 residues. In germline, CDR1 is DFQATT, CDR2 SNEGSKA (reference sequence). The CDR3 sequence is CSAREVSGGDYGYTF.

This sequence joins TRBV29-1 and TRBJ1-2; the D gene TCRdb calls, TRBD1, cannot be checked with no DNA. The CDR3 is 14 amino acids. The germline V gene has CDR1 SQVTM and CDR2 ANQGSEA. CDR3 sequence reads: CSVVLQGLTNGYTF.

The rearrangement links TRBV12-3 or TRBV12-4 to TRBJ2-7; TCRdb calls TRBD1, which cannot be checked without DNA. The CDR3 spans 15 residues. CDR3 sequence reads: CASSSTGRGAYEQYF.

V and J are TRBV6-5 and TRBJ1-2; the TCRdb D gene call, TRBD1, has no DNA to confirm it. CDR3 length: 16 amino acids. CDR1 and CDR2 from the germline V gene are MNHEY and SVGAGI. This CDR3 is CASSRLGAQGNYGYTF.

This clonotype is deemed medium-sized by its frequency. The rearrangement links TRBV6-5 to TRBJ2-1. The CDR3 covers 16 residues. Germline V CDR1 and CDR2: MNHEY, SVGAGI. The CDR3 loop is CASSRDGESSYNEQFF.

V and J are TRBV19 and TRBJ2-7; the D call from TCRdb, TRBD2, cannot be confirmed without DNA. This CDR3 contains 16 residues. Germline V gene lookup returns CDR1 LNHDA and CDR2 SQIVND (reference sequence). Here the CDR3 reads CASSTGTSGSPYEQYF.

This chain connects TRBV12-3 or TRBV12-4 to TRBJ2-2; TCRdb returns TRBD2, unconfirmable since there is no DNA. The CDR3 spans 17 residues. CDR3 sequence reads: CATPIPLASSNTGELFF.

The chain is built from TRBV27 and TRBJ2-1; TCRdb calls TRBD2, which cannot be checked without DNA. This CDR3 is built from 14 residues. The germline V gene has CDR1 MNHEY and CDR2 SMNVEV (reference sequence). CDR3 in amino acids: CASRRGGEYNEQFF.

The V call is TRBV12-3 or TRBV12-4, the J call TRBJ2-5. This CDR3 is 13 amino acids long. CDR3 sequence: CASSLANRETQYF.